This TCR beta chain was retrieved from a study of T-cell reconstitution after alpha-beta-depleted transplantation in children. Study results and caveats: Newly produced T cells mostly accounted for T-cell counts and diversity one year post-transplant. Several hundred expanded graft clones reportedly were the source of alpha-beta T cells about two months after transplant. It was surviving recipient T cells and thymic progenitors that gave some patients high TCRbeta diversity at day 60.

Unique molecular identifiers featured in how the TCRbeta library was prepared. TCRdb reprocessed the PCR reads via MiXCR and lists one record per CDR3 protein. The sample yields almost 500,000 distinct CDR3 sequences, roughly a tenth seen once. This clonotype was detected only a few times. The antigen is undetermined. The CDR3 runs 14 residues. The germline gives CDR1 MNHEY, CDR2 SVGAGI. V was clipped by 0 bases and J by 3 bases, with 9 bases between them. The chain joins TRBV6-5 to TRBJ2-7; D is unclear. The sample was PBMCs, taken before TCRalphabeta/CD19-depleted stem cell transplant. This sequence originates from a child younger than 10 with inherited bone marrow failure, due to receive a stem cell transplant. CDR3 loop: CASSYSRPDYEQYF. DNA for the CDR3: TGTGCCAGCAGTTACTCGAGACCGGACTACGAGCAGTACTTC.